This TCR beta chain was documented in a study of cytomegalovirus exposure and HLA in healthy donors. Libraries were prepared by immunoSEQ multiplex PCR; TCRdb keeps only in-frame clonotypes and omits some of them. The sample shows 130,000 or so clones, approximately 89% of them seen only once. A single count supports this clone. Germline V gene lookup returns CDR1 LNHDA and CDR2 SQIVND (reference sequence). Trimming stripped 7 bases from V and 7 bases from J, with 16 bases between. There are 13 residues in the CDR3. The chain is built from TRBV19 and TRBJ2-5; tentatively, D is TRBD1 (6 bases). The sequenced material came from PBMCs. This TCR came from a woman under 30 in good health and CMV-seronegative. CDR3 nucleotide sequence: TGTGCCAGTACCACACAGGGATCGGGGACCCAGTACTTC. Encoded protein: CASTTQGSGTQYF. The full variable domain, its missing parts supplied by reference TRBV19 and TRBJ2-5, is DGGITQSPKYLFRKEGQNVTLSCEQNLNHDAMYWYRQDPGQGLRLIYYSQIVNDFQKGDIAEGYSVSREKKESFPLTVTSAQKNPTAFYLCASTTQGSGTQYFGPGTRLLVL.